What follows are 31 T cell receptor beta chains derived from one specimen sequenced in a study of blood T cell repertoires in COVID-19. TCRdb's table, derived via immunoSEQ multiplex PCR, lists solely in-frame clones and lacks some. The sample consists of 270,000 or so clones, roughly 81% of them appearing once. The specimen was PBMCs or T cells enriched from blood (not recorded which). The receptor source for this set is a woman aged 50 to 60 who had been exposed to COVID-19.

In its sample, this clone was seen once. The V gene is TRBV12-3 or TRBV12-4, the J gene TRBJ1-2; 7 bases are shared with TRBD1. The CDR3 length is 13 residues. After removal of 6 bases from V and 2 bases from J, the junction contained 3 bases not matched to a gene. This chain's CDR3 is CASRTGSNYGYTF. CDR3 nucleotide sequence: TGTGCCAGCAGGACAGGGTCAAACTATGGCTACACCTTC.

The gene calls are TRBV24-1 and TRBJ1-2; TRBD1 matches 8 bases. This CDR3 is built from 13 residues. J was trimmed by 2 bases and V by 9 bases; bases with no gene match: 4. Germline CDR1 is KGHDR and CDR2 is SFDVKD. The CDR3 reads CATSDRVNYGYTF. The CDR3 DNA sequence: TGTGCCACCTCGGACAGGGTAAACTATGGCTACACCTTC.

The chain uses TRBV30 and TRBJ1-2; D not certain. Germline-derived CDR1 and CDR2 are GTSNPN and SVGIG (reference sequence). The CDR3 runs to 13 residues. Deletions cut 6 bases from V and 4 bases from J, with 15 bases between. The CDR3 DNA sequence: TGTGCCTGCCCGAAGCCTGAGGGCTATGGCTACACCTTC. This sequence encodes CACPKPEGYGYTF.

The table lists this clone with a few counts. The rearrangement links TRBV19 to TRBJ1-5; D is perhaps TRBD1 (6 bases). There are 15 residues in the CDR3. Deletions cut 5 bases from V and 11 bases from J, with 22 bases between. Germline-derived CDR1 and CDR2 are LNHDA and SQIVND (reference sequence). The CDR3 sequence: CASSQSGQHQGAQHF. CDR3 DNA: TGTGCCAGTAGTCAATCAGGACAGCACCAAGGAGCCCAGCATTTT.

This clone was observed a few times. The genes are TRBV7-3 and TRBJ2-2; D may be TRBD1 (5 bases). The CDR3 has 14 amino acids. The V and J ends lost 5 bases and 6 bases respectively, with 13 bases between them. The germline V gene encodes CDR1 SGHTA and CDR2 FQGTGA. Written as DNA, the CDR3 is TGTGCCAGCAGCGCCTACCAGGGATCCGGGGAGCTGTTTTTT. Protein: CASSAYQGSGELFF.

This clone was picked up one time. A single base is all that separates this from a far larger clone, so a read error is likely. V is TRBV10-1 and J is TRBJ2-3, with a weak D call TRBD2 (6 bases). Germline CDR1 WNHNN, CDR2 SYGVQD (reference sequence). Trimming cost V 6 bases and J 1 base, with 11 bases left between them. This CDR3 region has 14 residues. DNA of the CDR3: TGCGCCAGCAGCCCGGGACTGCGCACAGATACGCAGTATTTT. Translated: CASSPGLRTDTQYF.

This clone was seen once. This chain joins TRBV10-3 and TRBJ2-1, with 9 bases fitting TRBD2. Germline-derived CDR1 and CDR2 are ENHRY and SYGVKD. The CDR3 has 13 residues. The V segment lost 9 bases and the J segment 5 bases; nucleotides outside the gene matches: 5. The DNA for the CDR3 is TGTGCCATAGCCCGACTAGCGGACAATGAGCAGTTCTTC. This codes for CAIARLADNEQFF.

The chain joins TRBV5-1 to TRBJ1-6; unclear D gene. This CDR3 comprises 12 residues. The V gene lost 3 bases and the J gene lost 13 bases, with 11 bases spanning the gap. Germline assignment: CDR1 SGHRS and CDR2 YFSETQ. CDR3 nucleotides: TGCGCCAGCAGCTCCACTTCTTCCCCCCTCCACTTT. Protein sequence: CASSSTSSPLHF.

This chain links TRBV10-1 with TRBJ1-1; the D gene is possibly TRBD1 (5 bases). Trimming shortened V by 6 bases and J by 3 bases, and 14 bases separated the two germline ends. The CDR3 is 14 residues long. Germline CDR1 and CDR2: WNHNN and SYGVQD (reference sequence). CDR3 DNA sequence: TGCGCCAGCAGGAAAGTCGGGGGTGACACTGAAGCTTTCTTT. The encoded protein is CASRKVGGDTEAFF.

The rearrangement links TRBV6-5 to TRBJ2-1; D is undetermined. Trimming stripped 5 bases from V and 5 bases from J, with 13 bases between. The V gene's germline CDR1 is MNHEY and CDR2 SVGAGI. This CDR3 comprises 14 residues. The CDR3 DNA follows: TGTGCCAGCAGTCGGCGAGGTTGGGACAATGAGCAGTTCTTC. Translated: CASSRRGWDNEQFF.

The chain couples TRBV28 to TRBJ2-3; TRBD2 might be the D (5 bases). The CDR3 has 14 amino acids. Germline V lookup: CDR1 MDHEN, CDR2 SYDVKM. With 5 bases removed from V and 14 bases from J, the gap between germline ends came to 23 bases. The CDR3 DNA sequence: TGTGCCAGCAGTCCCTCCCTGGCGGACTCTATTCGGTATTTT. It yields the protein CASSPSLADSIRYF.

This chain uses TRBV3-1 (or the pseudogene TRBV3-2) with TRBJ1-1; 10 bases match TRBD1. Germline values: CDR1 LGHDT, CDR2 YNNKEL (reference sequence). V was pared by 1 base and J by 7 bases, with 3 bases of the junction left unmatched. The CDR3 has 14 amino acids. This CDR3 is CASSQGDRGIEAFF. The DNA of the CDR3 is TGTGCCAGCAGCCAAGGGGACAGGGGAATTGAAGCTTTCTTT.

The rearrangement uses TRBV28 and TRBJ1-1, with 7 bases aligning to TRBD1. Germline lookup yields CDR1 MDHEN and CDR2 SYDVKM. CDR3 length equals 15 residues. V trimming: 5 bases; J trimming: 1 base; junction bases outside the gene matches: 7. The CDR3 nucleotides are TGTGCCAGCAGTCCAACAGGGGCCCCGAACACTGAAGCTTTCTTT. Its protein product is CASSPTGAPNTEAFF.

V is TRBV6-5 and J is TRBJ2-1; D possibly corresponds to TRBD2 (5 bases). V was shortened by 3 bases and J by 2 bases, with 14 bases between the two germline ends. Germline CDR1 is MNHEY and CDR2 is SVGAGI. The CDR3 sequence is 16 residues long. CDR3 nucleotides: TGTGCCAGCAGTTATCGGGCAACTAGTACCTACAATGAGCAGTTCTTC. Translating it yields CASSYRATSTYNEQFF.

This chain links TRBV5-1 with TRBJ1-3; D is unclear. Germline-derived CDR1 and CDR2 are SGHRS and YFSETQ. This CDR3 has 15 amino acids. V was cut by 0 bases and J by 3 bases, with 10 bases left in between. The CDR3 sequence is CASSLDGRGGNTIYF. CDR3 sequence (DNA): TGCGCCAGCAGCTTGGACGGTCGAGGTGGAAACACCATATATTTT. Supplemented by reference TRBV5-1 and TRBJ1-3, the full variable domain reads KAGVTQTPRYLIKTRGQQVTLSCSPISGHRSVSWYQQTPGQGLQFLFEYFSETQRNKGNFPGRFSGRQFSNSRSEMNVSTLELGDSALYLCASSLDGRGGNTIYFGEGSWLTVV.

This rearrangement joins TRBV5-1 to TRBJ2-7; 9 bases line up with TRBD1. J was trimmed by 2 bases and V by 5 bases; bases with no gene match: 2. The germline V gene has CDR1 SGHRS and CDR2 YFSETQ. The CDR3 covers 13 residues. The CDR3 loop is CASRGDRAYEQYF. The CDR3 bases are TGCGCCAGCAGAGGGGACAGGGCCTACGAGCAGTACTTC.

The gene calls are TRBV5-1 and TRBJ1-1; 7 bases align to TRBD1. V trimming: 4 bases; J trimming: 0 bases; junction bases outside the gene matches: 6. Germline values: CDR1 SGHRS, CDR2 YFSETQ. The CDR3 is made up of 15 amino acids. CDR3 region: CASSRRTGVNTEAFF. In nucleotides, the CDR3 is TGCGCCAGCAGCAGAAGGACAGGAGTGAACACTGAAGCTTTCTTT.

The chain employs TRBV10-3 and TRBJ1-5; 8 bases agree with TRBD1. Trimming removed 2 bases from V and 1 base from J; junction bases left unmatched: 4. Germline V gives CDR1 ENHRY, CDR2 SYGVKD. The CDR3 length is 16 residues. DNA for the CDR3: TGTGCCATCAGTGAGGAAGGGACAGGCAGCAATCAGCCCCAGCATTTT. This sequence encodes CAISEEGTGSNQPQHF.

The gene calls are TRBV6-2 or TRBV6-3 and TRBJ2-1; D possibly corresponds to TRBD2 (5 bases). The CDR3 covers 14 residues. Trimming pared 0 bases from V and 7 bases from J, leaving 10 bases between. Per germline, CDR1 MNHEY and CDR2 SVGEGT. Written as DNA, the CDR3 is TGTGCCAGCAGTTACTCCTCCGCGGGTAATGAGCAGTTCTTC. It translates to CASSYSSAGNEQFF.

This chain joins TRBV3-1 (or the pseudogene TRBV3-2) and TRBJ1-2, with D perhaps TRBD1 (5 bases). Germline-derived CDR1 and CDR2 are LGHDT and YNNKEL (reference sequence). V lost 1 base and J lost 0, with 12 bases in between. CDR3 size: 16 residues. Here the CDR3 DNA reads TGTGCCAGCAGCCAAGTCAACAGGAAGTCTAACTATGGCTACACCTTC. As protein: CASSQVNRKSNYGYTF.

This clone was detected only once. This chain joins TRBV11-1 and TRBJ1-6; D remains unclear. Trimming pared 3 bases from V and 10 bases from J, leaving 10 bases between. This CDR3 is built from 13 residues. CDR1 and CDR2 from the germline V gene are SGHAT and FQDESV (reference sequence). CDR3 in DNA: TGTGCCAGCAGCTTCGGAGGCGGGTCACCCCTCCACTTT. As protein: CASSFGGGSPLHF. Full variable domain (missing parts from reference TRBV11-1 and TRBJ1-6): EAEVAQSPRYKITEKSQAVAFWCDPISGHATLYWYRQILGQGPELLVQFQDESVVDDSQLPKDRFSAERLKGVDSTLKIQPAELGDSAMYLCASSFGGGSPLHFGNGTRLTVT.

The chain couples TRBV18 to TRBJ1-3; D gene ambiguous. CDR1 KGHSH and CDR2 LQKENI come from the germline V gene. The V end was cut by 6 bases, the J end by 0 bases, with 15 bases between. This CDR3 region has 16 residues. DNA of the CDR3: TGTGCCAGCTCCCTCGCCCCCCCAGACTCTGGAAACACCATATATTTT. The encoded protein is CASSLAPPDSGNTIYF.

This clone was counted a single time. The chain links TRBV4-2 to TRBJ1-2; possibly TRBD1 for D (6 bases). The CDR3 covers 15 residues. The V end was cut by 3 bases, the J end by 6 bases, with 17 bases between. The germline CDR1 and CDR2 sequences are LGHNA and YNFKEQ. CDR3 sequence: CASSQSGQPPHGYTF. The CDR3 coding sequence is TGTGCCAGCAGCCAGAGCGGACAGCCCCCCCATGGCTACACCTTC.

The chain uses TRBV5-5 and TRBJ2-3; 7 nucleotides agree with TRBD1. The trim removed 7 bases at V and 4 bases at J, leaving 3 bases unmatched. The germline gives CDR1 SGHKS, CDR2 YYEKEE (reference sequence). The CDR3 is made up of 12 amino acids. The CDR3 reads CASGQVADTQYF. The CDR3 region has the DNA TGTGCCAGCGGACAGGTAGCAGATACGCAGTATTTT. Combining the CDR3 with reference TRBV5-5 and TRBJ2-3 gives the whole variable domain DAGVTQSPTHLIKTRGQQVTLRCSPISGHKSVSWYQQVLGQGPQFIFQYYEKEERGRGNFPDRFSARQFPNYSSELNVNALLLGDSALYLCASGQVADTQYFGPGTRLTVL.

CDR3 bases: TGTGCCAGCAGCCAGGACAGATCCTCGTTGAACACCGGGGAGCTGTTTTTT. This encodes CASSQDRSSLNTGELFF. The chain uses TRBV5-6 and TRBJ2-2; D is perhaps TRBD1 (6 bases). Trimming removed 4 bases at V and 1 base at J, with 17 bases between. CDR1 and CDR2 from the germline V gene are SGHDT and YYEEEE. CDR3 length equals 17 residues.

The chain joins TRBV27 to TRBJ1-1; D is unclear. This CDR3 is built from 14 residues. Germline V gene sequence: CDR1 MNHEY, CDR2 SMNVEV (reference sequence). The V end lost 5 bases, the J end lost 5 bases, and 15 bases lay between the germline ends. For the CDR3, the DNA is TGTGCCAGCAGTCCCAACCACCCGGGAACTGAAGCTTTCTTT. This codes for CASSPNHPGTEAFF.

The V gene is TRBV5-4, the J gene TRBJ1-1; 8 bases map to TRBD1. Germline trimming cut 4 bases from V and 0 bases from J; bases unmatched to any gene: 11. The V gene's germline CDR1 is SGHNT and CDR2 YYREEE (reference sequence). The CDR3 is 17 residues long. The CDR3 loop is CASSKGQELNMNTEAFF. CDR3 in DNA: TGTGCCAGCAGCAAGGGACAGGAACTTAACATGAACACTGAAGCTTTCTTT.

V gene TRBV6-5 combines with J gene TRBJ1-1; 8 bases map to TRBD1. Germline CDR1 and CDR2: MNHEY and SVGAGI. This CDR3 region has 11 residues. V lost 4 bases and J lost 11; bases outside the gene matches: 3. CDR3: CASSSTGEAFF. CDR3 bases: TGTGCCAGCAGTTCGACAGGGGAGGCTTTCTTT.

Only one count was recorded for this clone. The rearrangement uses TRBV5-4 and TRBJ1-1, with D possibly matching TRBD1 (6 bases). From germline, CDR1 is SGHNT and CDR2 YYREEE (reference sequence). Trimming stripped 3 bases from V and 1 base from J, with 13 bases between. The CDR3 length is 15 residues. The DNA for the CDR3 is TGTGCCAGCAGCTCCGGACAGACCTCGAACACTGAAGCTTTCTTT. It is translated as CASSSGQTSNTEAFF.

CDR3 region: CASSQQGGLITDTQYF. In DNA form, the CDR3 reads TGTGCCAGCAGCCAACAGGGCGGGCTAATCACAGATACGCAGTATTTT. The chain recombines TRBV11-2 with TRBJ2-3, with a tentative D call TRBD1 (6 bases). The CDR3 has 16 residues. The V gene lost 5 bases and the J gene lost 2 bases, with 17 bases spanning the gap. CDR1 is SGHAT and CDR2 is FQNNGV in the germline V gene.

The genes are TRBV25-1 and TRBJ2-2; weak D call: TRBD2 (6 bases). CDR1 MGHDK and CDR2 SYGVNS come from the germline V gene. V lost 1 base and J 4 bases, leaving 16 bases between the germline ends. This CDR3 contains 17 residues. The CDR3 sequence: CASSEFIGGEVTGELFF. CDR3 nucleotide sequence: TGTGCCAGCAGTGAATTTATCGGGGGAGAGGTCACCGGGGAGCTGTTTTTT. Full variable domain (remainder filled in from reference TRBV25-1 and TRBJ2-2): EADIYQTPRYLVIGTGKKITLECSQTMGHDKMYWYQQDPGMELHLIHYSYGVNSTEKGDLSSESTVSRIRTEHFPLTLESARPSHTSQYLCASSEFIGGEVTGELFFGEGSRLTVL.